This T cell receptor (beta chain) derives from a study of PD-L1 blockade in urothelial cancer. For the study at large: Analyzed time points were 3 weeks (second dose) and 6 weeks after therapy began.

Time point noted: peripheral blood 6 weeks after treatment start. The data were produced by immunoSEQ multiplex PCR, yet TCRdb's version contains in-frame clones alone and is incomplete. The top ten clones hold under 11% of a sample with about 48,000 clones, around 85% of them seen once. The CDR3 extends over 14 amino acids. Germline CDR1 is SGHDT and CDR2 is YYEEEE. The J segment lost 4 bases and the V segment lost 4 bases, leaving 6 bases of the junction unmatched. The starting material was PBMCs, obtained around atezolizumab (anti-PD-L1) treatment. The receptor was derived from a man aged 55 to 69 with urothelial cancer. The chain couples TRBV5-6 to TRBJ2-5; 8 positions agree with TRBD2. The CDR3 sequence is CASSGGGPVETQYF. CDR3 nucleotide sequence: TGTGCCAGCAGCGGCGGGGGGCCGGTAGAGACCCAGTACTTC.